A selection of T cell receptor beta chains follows, all from one sample in a study of T cells in localized non-small cell lung cancer. Generated by immunoSEQ multiplex PCR, the TCRdb table keeps only in-frame clones and is missing some. This table has 4,000 or so clones, about 29% appearing once. This sample comprised lung tumor tissue, obtained before any cancer treatment. All receptors derive from a male donor at least 60 years old with stage III lung adenocarcinoma. The CDR3 runs from the conserved cysteine through the conserved F or W. A D gene is named only where the DNA matches it firmly. Size is omitted from some rows. Given values are once, few, many or a class for expanded clones.

size,V,D,J,DNA,CDR3
-,TRBV5-1,TRBD1,TRBJ1-1,TGCGCCAGCAGCACGGCAGGGGGCGTCACTGAAGCTTTCTTT,CASSTAGGVTEAFF
-,TRBV25-1,-,TRBJ2-5,TGTGCAAGCAGTGAAATGAGGGGCTGGGGCCAAGAGACCCAGTACTTC,CASSEMRGWGQETQYF
few,TRBV11-3,TRBD1,TRBJ1-3,TGTGCCAGCAGCCCAATCGAGGGACAGAACTCTGGAAACACCATATATTTT,CASSPIEGQNSGNTIYF
-,TRBV30,-,TRBJ1-6,TGTGTCTGGAGTGGTACTCTCCTGAGCTCCTATAATTCACCCCTCCACTTT,CVWSGTLLSSYNSPLHF
few,TRBV11-3,-,TRBJ2-3,TGTGCCAGCAGCTTAGAGACGACCAGCACAGATACGCAGTATTTT,CASSLETTSTDTQYF
-,TRBV10-2,-,TRBJ2-5,TGCGCCAGCAGTGAGTTTAGAACCCCCCAAGAGACCCAGTACTTC,CASSEFRTPQETQYF
few,TRBV6-8,-,TRBJ2-7,TGTGCCAGCATAGAGGTGGAGGGGAGCCCTTACGAGCAGTACTTC,CASIEVEGSPYEQYF
-,TRBV6-8,-,TRBJ1-2,TGTGCCATCACTGGAGGGCCGCAAACAAACTATGGCTACACCTTC,CAITGGPQTNYGYTF
-,TRBV5-1,-,TRBJ2-2,TGCGCCAGCAGCTTGGGCCGAAACACCGGGGAGCTGTTTTTT,CASSLGRNTGELFF
-,TRBV30,TRBD2,TRBJ2-3,TGTGCCTGGAGTGTACGTGATAGCGGGAGAATGGATACGCAGTATTTT,CAWSVRDSGRMDTQYF
-,TRBV29-1,-,TRBJ1-1,TGCAGCGTTGGGCGGGATCTGAACACTGAAGCTTTCTTT,CSVGRDLNTEAFF
few,TRBV11-3,-,TRBJ1-1,TGTGCCAGCAGCCCGCACGGGGGCGGACCTACGACTTTCTTT,CASSPHGGGPTTFF
few,TRBV19,-,TRBJ1-2,TGTGCCAGTAAGACGCTAACTTATGGCTACACCTTC,CASKTLTYGYTF
-,TRBV9,-,TRBJ1-1,TGTGCCAGCAGCCCCCGAACGGGGAACACTGAAGCTTTCTTT,CASSPRTGNTEAFF
-,TRBV11-3,-,TRBJ1-6,TGTGCCAGCAGCTTCCTCCCGGGAGGGATAAGTTCACCCCTCCACTTT,CASSFLPGGISSPLHF
-,TRBV19,-,TRBJ1-5,TGTGCCAGTAGTATAGATCGGGGAAGCAATAGCAATCAGCCCCAGCATTTT,CASSIDRGSNSNQPQHF
few,TRBV11-3,-,TRBJ1-1,TGTGCCAGCAGCCAAAGAGAGGGTTCCACTGAAGCTTTCTTT,CASSQREGSTEAFF
-,TRBV2,-,TRBJ2-6,TGTGCCAGCACCGCGGGACCTAGGGGCTCTGGGGCCAACGTCCTGACTTTC,CASTAGPRGSGANVLTF
-,TRBV6-8,-,TRBJ2-3,TGTGCCAGCAGTTACACCTCTGCGGGAGATACGCAGTATTTT,CASSYTSAGDTQYF
many,TRBV11-3,TRBD1,TRBJ2-5,TGTGCCAGCAGTTTTGGACAGGGCCAAGAGACCCAGTACTTC,CASSFGQGQETQYF
-,TRBV6-8,TRBD2,TRBJ2-3,TGTGCCATCAGTACAGGGACTAGCGGGGGGGCCACAGATACGCAGTATTTT,CAISTGTSGGATDTQYF
few,TRBV29-1,-,TRBJ2-2,TGCAGCGTTGCGGGTTCAGGGACCGGGGAGCTGTTTTTT,CSVAGSGTGELFF
few,TRBV11-3,-,TRBJ2-2,TGTGCCAGCAGCTTAGAAGGATCCAGCACCGGGGAGCTATTTTTT,CASSLEGSSTGELFF
-,TRBV11-3,-,TRBJ1-6,TGTGCCAGCAGCACCAGACTCCCAAGCTCCTATAATTCACCCCTCCACTTT,CASSTRLPSSYNSPLHF
-,TRBV6-8,-,TRBJ2-2,TGTGCCAGCAGAGGGGTGAACACCGGGGAGCTGTTTTTT,CASRGVNTGELFF
-,TRBV19,-,TRBJ1-5,TGTGCCAGGGAAGACGGATATCAGCCCCAGCATTTT,CAREDGYQPQHF
-,TRBV1,-,TRBJ2-3,TGCGCCAGCAGCCAAGTGTCCCGGCCCACAGATACGCAGTATTTT,CASSQVSRPTDTQYF
-,TRBV30,-,TRBJ1-5,TGTGCCTGGAGTGTCGGGGGAGAACAGCCCCAGCATTTT,CAWSVGGEQPQHF
-,TRBV6-8,-,TRBJ1-3,TGTGCCAGCAAGGGTCTCTCCGACTCTGGAAACACCATATATTTT,CASKGLSDSGNTIYF
-,TRBV6-8,TRBD1,TRBJ2-7,TGTGCCAGCAGTTATCACGCGGGACAGGGGGACCACGAGCAGTACTTC,CASSYHAGQGDHEQYF
medium-sized,TRBV6-8,-,TRBJ2-3,TGTGCCAGCAAAGATTCCGGGGGGCGGGGAGATACGCAGTATTTT,CASKDSGGRGDTQYF
few,TRBV6-8,-,TRBJ2-5,TGTGCCAGCAGCTCAGGGCAAGAGACCCAGTACTTC,CASSSGQETQYF
-,TRBV28,-,TRBJ1-5,TGTGCCAGCAGTTCGGAAGTATGGAGCAATCAGCCCCAGCATTTT,CASSSEVWSNQPQHF
few,TRBV6-8,TRBD1,TRBJ1-5,TGTGCCAGCAGACCATCAGGGGGTGATCGGCCCCAGCATTTT,CASRPSGGDRPQHF
-,TRBV11-1,TRBD1,TRBJ2-2,TGTGCTAGCAGCTTATACTTGTCACGGACAGGGGACGGCGGGGAGCTGTTTTTT,CASSLYLSRTGDGGELFF
-,TRBV14,-,TRBJ2-7,TGTGCCAGCAGCCAATTCCAGGGCCTGTCCTACGAGCAGTACTTC,CASSQFQGLSYEQYF
few,TRBV11-3,TRBD1,TRBJ1-6,TGTGCCAGCAGTTCCGGGACAGGGGAATCCTCACCCCTCCACTTT,CASSSGTGESSPLHF
-,TRBV11-3,-,TRBJ2-7,TGTGCCAGCAGCTTAGATCCCCGGGACCCCGCCTACGAGCAGTACTTC,CASSLDPRDPAYEQYF
-,TRBV9,-,TRBJ1-4,TGTGCCAGCAGCGCTATGCTGGATCCGGGCGGTGAAAAACTGTTTTTT,CASSAMLDPGGEKLFF
-,TRBV6-8,TRBD2,TRBJ2-1,TGTGCCAGCAGGAGCGGGGGGTCGTACAATGAGCAGTTCTTC,CASRSGGSYNEQFF
-,TRBV18,-,TRBJ1-6,TGTGCCAGCTCCTCCGACACCGGGTATAATTCACCCCTCCACTTT,CASSSDTGYNSPLHF
-,TRBV6-8,TRBD2,TRBJ2-1,TGTGCCAGCAGTGACTCTAGCGGGGGGGCCAATGAGCAGTTCTTC,CASSDSSGGANEQFF